The clone carrying this T cell receptor (beta chain) was counted many times. Its antigen is unknown. This entry comes from a study of neurological immune-mediated disorders. Regarding the study as a whole: HTLV-1-associated myelopathy had the most TCR clonal expansion, while multiple sclerosis had the least, a level that fell below healthy controls. No expanded-clone CDR3 amino acid sequence recurred across subjects, suggesting private TCR-beta repertoires.

5'RACE generated cDNA with 10-nucleotide random UMIs. Every sequencing run generated in excess of 170 million TCR-beta sequences. These sequences covered 15-18 subjects. TCRdb independently ran MiXCR on the 5' RACE reads; one entry per CDR3 protein. This table holds about 59,000 distinct CDR3 sequences, roughly 12% found once. Trimming took 2 bases from V and 4 from J; bases not matched to a gene: 13. This CDR3 comprises 17 residues. CDR1 and CDR2 from the germline V gene are LGHDT and YNNKEL (reference sequence). This sequence was found in a woman aged 55-70 years with HTLV-1-associated myelopathy (HAM/TSP). The genes are TRBV3-1 and TRBJ1-1, with 7 positions matching TRBD1. What was sequenced was PBMCs. Written as DNA, the CDR3 is TGTGCCAGCAGCCAAAAGACAGGGAGGTTAGGAAGCACTGAAGCTTTCTTT. This codes for CASSQKTGRLGSTEAFF.